This T cell receptor (beta chain) was captured by sequencing in a study of technical replicates of blood from four donors. Clones were read by immunoSEQ multiplex PCR, and TCRdb kept only the in-frame ones, dropping some. The sample yields fewer than 80,000 clones, just over 85% seen once. V dropped 4 bases and J dropped 5; count of bases not matched to a gene: 7. Germline V lookup: CDR1 SGHRS, CDR2 YFSETQ. This CDR3 is 16 amino acids long. This clone appeared a single time. V and J are TRBV5-1 and TRBJ2-5, with TRBD2 matching 14 bases. The receptor was isolated from a human donor in good health. Some clones in this sample may be carry-over from other donors' samples. Sequencing was performed on PBMCs. The chain's CDR3 is CASSQGLAGALETQYF. CDR3 DNA sequence: TGCGCCAGCAGCCAGGGACTAGCGGGGGCCTTGGAGACCCAGTACTTC.